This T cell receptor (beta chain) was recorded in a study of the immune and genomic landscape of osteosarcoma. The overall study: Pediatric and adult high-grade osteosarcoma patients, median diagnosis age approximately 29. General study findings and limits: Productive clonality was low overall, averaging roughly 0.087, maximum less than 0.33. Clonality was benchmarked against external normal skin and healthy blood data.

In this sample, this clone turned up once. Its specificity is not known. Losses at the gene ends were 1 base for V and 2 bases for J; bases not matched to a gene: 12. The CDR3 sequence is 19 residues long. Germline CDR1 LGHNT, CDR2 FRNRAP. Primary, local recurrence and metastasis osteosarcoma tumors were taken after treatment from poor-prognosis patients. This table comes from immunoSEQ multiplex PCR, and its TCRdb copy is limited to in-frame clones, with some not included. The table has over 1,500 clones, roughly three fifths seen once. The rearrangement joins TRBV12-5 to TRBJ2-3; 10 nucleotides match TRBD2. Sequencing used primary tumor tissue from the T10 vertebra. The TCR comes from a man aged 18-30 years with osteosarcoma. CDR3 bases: TGTGCTAGTGGTTTGGGTATAGCGGGGGGCTCCTCCTTCACAGATACGCAGTATTTT. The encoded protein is CASGLGIAGGSSFTDTQYF.